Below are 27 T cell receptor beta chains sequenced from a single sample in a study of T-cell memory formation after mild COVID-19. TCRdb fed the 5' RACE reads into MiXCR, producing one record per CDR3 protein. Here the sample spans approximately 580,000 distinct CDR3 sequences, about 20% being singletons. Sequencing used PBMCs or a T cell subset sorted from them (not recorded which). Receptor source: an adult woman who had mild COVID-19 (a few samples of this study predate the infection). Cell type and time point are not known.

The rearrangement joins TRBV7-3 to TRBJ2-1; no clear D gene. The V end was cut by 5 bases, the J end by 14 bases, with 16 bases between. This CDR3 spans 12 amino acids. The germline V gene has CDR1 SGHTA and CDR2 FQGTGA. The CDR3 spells CASSPVTPDEFF. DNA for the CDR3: TGTGCCAGCAGCCCCGTTACCCCAGACGAGTTCTTC.

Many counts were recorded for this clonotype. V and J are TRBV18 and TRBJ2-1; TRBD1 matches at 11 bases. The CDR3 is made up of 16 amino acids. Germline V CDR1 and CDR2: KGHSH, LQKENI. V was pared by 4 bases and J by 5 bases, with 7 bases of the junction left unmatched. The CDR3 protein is CASSQDRGRADNEQFF. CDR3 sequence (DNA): TGTGCCAGCTCACAGGACAGGGGGCGTGCGGACAATGAGCAGTTCTTC.

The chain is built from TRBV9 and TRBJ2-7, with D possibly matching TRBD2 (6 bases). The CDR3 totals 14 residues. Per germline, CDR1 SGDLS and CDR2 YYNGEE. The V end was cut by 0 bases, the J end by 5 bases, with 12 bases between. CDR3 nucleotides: TGTGCCAGCAGCGTAGAAACGGGAGCGCACGAGCAGTACTTC. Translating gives CASSVETGAHEQYF.

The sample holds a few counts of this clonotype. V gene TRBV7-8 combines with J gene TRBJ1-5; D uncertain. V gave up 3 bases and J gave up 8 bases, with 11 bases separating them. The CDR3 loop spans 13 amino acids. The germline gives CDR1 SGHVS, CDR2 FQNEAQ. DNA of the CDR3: TGTGCCAGCAGCTTTTCGAAGGGTGAGCCCCAGCATTTT. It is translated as CASSFSKGEPQHF.

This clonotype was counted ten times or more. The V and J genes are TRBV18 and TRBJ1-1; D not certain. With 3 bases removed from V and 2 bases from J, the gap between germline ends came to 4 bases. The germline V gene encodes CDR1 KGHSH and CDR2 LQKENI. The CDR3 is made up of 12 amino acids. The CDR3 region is CASSPANTEAFF. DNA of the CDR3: TGTGCCAGCTCACCGGCTAACACTGAAGCTTTCTTT.

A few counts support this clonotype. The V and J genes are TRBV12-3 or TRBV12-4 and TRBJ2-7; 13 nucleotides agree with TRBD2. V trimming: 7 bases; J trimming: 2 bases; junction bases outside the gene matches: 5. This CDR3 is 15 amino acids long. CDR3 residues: CASTRGLAGTYEQYF. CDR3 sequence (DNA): TGTGCCAGCACCCGGGGACTAGCGGGGACCTACGAGCAGTACTTC.

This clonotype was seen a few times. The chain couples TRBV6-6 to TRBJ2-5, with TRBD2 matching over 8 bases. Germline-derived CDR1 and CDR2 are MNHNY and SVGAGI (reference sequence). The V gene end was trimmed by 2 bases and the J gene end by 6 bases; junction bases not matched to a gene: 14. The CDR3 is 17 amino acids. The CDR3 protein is CASSYPSSGGGWKTQYF. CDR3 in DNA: TGTGCCAGCAGTTACCCCTCTTCGGGGGGGGGCTGGAAGACCCAGTACTTC.

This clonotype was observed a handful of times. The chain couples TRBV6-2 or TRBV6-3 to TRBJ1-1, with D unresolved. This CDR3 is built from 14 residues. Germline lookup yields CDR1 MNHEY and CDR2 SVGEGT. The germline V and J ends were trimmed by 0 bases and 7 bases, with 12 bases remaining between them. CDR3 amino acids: CASSYSLTLIEAFF. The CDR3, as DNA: TGTGCCAGCAGTTACTCCCTGACATTAATTGAAGCTTTCTTT.

CDR3 nucleotide sequence: TGTGCCAGCAGCTTAGTCGGGAGACTAGCGTCCGGGGAGCAGTTCTTC. The encoded protein is CASSLVGRLASGEQFF. The genes are TRBV7-8 and TRBJ2-1, with 8 bases identical to TRBD2. CDR3 length equals 16 residues. V shed 1 base, J shed 10 bases, and the junction held 12 bases outside the gene matches. CDR1 and CDR2 from the germline V gene are SGHVS and FQNEAQ.

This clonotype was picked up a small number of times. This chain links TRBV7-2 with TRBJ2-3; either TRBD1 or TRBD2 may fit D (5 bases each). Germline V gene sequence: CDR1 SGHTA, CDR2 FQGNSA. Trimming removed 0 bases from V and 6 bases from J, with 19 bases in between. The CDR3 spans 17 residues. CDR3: CASSLAGVSAVGDTQYF. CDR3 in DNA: TGTGCCAGCAGCTTAGCGGGGGTTAGCGCAGTGGGGGATACGCAGTATTTT.

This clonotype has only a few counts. The CDR3 coding sequence is TGTGCCACCAGTGATTCAGGGGAACACTTCTACGAGCAGTACTTC. This translates into CATSDSGEHFYEQYF. The chain has TRBV24-1 and TRBJ2-7, with D possibly being TRBD1 (6 bases). This CDR3 region has 15 residues. Germline CDR1 KGHDR, CDR2 SFDVKD. The V end was cut by 2 bases, the J end by 3 bases, with 13 bases between.

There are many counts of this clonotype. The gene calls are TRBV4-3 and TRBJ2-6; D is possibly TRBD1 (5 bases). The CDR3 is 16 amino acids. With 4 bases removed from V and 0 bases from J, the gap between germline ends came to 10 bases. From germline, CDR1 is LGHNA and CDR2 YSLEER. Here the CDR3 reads CASSRQRGSGANVLTF. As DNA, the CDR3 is TGCGCCAGCAGCCGGCAAAGGGGCTCTGGGGCCAACGTCCTGACTTTC.

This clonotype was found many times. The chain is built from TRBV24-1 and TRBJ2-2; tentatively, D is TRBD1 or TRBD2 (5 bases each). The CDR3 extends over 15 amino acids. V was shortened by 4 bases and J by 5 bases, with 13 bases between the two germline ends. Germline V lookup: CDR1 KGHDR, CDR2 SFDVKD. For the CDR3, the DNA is TGTGCCACCAGTGACCCGGGACGACTAACCGGGGAGCTGTTTTTT. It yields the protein CATSDPGRLTGELFF.

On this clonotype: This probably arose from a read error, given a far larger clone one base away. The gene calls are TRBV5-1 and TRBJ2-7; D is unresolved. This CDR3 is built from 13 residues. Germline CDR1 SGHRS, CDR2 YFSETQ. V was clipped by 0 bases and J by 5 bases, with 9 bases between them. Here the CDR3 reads CASSLGPSNEQYF. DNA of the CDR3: TGCGCCAGCAGCTTGGGGCCTTCCAACGAGCAGTACTTC. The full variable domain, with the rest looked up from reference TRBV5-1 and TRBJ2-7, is KAGVTQTPRYLIKTRGQQVTLSCSPISGHRSVSWYQQTPGQGLQFLFEYFSETQRNKGNFPGRFSGRQFSNSRSEMNVSTLELGDSALYLCASSLGPSNEQYFGPGTRLTVT.

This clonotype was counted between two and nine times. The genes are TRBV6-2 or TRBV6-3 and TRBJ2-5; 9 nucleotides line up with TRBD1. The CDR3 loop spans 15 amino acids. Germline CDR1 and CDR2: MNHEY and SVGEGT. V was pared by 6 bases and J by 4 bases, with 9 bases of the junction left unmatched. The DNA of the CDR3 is TGTGCCAGCAGAGAACAGGGACAGGGACGAGAGACCCAGTACTTC. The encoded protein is CASREQGQGRETQYF.

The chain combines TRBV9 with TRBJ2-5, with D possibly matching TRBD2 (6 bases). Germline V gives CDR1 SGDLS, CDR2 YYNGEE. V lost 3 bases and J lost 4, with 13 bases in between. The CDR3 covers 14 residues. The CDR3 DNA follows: TGTGCCAGCAGCGGGCGGGAAGGGGTAGAGACCCAGTACTTC. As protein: CASSGREGVETQYF.

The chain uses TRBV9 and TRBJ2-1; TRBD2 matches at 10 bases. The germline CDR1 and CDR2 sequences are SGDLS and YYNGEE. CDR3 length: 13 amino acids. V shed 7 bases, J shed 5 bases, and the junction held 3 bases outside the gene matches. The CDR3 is CASGTSAHNEQFF. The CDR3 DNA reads TGTGCCAGCGGGACTAGCGCTCACAATGAGCAGTTCTTC.

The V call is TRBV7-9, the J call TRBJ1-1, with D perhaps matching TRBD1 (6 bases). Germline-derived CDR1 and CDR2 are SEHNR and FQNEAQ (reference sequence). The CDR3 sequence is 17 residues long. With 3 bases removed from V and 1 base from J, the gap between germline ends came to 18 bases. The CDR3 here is CASSFISSGGRNTEAFF. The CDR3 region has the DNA TGTGCCAGCAGCTTTATTTCTAGTGGGGGGCGGAACACTGAAGCTTTCTTT.

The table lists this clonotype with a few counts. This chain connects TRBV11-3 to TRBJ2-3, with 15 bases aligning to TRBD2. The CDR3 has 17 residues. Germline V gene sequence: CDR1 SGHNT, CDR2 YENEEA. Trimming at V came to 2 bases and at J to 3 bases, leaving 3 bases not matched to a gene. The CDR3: CASSLSGLAGGTDTQYF. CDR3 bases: TGTGCCAGCAGCTTATCCGGACTAGCGGGAGGGACAGATACGCAGTATTTT. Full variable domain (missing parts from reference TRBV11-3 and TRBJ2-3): EAGVVQSPRYKIIEKKQPVAFWCNPISGHNTLYWYLQNLGQGPELLIRYENEEAVDDSQLPKDRFSAERLKGVDSTLKIQPAELGDSAVYLCASSLSGLAGGTDTQYFGPGTRLTVL.

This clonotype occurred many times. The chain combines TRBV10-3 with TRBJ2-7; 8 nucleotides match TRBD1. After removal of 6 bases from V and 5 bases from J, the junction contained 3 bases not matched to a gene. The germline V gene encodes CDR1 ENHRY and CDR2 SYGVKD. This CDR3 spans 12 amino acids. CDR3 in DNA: TGTGCCATCAGCCGGACAGGGAACGAGCAGTACTTC. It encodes CAISRTGNEQYF.

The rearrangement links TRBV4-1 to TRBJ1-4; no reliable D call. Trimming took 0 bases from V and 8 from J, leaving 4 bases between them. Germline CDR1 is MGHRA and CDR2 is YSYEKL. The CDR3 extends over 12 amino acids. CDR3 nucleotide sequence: TGCGCCAGCAGCCAAGATGGGGAAAAACTGTTTTTT. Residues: CASSQDGEKLFF.

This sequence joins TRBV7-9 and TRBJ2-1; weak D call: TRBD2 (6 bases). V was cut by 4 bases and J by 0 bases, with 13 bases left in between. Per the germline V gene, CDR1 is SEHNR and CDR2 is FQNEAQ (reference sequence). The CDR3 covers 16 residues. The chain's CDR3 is CASSSGTYSSYNEQFF. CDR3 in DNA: TGTGCCAGCAGCTCCGGGACTTACAGCTCCTACAATGAGCAGTTCTTC. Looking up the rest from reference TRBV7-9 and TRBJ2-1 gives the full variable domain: DTGVSQNPRHKITKRGQNVTFRCDPISEHNRLYWYRQTLGQGPEFLTYFQNEAQLEKSRLLSDRFSAERPKGSFSTLEIQRTEQGDSAMYLCASSSGTYSSYNEQFFGPGTRLTVL.

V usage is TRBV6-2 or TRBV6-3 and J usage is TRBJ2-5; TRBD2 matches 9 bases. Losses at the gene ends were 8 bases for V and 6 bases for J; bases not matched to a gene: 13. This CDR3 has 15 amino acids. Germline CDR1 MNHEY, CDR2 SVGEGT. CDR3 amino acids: CASRPSGNLGKTQYF. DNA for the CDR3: TGTGCCAGCCGGCCTAGCGGGAACCTTGGGAAGACCCAGTACTTC.

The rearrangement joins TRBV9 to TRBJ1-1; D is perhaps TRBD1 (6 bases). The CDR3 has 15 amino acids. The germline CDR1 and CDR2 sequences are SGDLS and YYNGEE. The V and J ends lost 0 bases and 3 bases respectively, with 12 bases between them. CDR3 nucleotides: TGTGCCAGCAGCGTAGGGACAGCCTCCGACACTGAAGCTTTCTTT. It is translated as CASSVGTASDTEAFF. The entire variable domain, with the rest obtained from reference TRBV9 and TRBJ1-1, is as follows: DSGVTQTPKHLITATGQRVTLRCSPRSGDLSVYWYQQSLDQGLQFLIQYYNGEERAKGNILERFSAQQFPDLHSELNLSSLELGDSALYFCASSVGTASDTEAFFGQGTRLTVV.

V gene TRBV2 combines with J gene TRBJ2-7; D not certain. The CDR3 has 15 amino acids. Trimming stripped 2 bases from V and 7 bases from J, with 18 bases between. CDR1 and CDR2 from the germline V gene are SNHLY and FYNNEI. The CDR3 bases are TGTGCCAGCAGTGAACCCCTAAGCGCGGCTGAGGAGCAGTACTTC. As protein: CASSEPLSAAEEQYF.

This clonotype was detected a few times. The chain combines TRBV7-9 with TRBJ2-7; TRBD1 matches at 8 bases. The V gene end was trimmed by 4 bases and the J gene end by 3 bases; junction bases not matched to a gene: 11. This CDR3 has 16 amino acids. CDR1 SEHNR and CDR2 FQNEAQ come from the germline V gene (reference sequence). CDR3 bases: TGTGCCAGCAGCTCAGTCCGGGACAGGTCTTTCTACGAGCAGTACTTC. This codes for CASSSVRDRSFYEQYF. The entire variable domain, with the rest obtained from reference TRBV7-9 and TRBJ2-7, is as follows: DTGVSQNPRHKITKRGQNVTFRCDPISEHNRLYWYRQTLGQGPEFLTYFQNEAQLEKSRLLSDRFSAERPKGSFSTLEIQRTEQGDSAMYLCASSSVRDRSFYEQYFGPGTRLTVT.

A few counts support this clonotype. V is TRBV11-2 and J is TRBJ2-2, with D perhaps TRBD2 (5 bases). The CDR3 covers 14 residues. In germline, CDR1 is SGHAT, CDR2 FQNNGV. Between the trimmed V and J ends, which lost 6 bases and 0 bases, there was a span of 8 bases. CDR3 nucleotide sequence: TGTGCCAGCAGTACCGGGGCGAACACCGGGGAGCTGTTTTTT. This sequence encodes CASSTGANTGELFF.